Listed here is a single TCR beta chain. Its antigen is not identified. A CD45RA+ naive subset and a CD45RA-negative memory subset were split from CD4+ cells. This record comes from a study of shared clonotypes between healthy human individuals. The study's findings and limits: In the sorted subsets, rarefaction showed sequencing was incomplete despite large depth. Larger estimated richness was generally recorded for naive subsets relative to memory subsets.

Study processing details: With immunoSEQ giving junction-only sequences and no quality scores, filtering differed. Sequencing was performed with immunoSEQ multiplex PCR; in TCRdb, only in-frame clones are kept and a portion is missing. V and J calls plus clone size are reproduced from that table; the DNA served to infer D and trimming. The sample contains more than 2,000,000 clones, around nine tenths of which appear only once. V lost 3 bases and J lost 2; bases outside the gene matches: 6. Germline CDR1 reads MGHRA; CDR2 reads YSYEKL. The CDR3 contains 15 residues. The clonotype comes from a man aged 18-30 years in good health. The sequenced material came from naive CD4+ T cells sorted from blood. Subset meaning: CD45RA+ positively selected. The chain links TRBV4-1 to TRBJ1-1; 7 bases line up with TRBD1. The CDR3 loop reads CASSHLGQANTEAFF. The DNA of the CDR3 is TGCGCCAGCAGCCATCTAGGACAGGCCAACACTGAAGCTTTCTTT.